The clone carrying this T cell receptor beta chain was counted ten times or more. Produced via immunoSEQ multiplex PCR; TCRdb's table is partial and in-frame only. The table shows 45,000 to 50,000 clones, with approximately 53% occurring only once. This specimen comes from a study of cytotoxic CD8 clonotypes in ibrutinib-treated CLL. Study summary: Mean productive templates were over 250,000; mean productive rearrangements were about 89,000.

V lost 3 bases and J lost 0, with 17 bases in between. CDR3 length: 18 amino acids. Germline CDR1 MNHNS, CDR2 SASEGT. This chain links TRBV6-1 with TRBJ1-4; possible D gene TRBD1, 6 bases. The sample was PBMCs, taken after 12 months of ibrutinib treatment. This TCR derives from a human donor with chronic lymphocytic leukemia. The CDR3 spells CASSERRTASATNEKLFF. Here the CDR3 DNA reads TGTGCCAGCAGTGAGCGGAGGACAGCCAGTGCAACTAATGAAAAACTGTTTTTT.